Included here is one T cell receptor (beta chain) sequence, with context. Antigen specificity is unknown. Germline V gene sequence: CDR1 SQVTM, CDR2 ANQGSEA. V was cut by 0 bases and J by 7 bases, with 9 bases left in between. The CDR3 covers 12 residues. Recipient blood drawn about 28 days pretransplant and days 30, 100, 180 after. This sample was included in a study of T cell clonotyping in hematopoietic cell transplantation. TCRdb's copy holds only in-frame clones and misses some; the assay was immunoSEQ multiplex PCR. Among about 4,000 clones listed, 70% to 85% were seen once. Whole-study results and caveats: Pathologically expanded recipient clonotypes increased progressively from day 30 to day 180 as diversity fell. Without cell sorting, CD4 versus CD8 contributions remain unresolved. Graft donor and pretransplant recipient Inverse Simpson Index values predicted broader posttransplant TCR diversity.

The chain uses TRBV29-1 and TRBJ1-2; unclear D gene. This sample comprised peripheral blood mononuclear cells, obtained at the time of graft-versus-host disease after allogeneic stem cell transplant. The clonotype originates from a female patient aged 45 to 65 who had an allogeneic stem cell transplant from an unrelated donor, so the T cells may come from the graft donor. Some clones in this sample may be carry-over from other donors' samples. The CDR3 DNA is TGCAGCGTTGAAGAGTTGTCCCCTGGCTACACCTTC. Translated: CSVEELSPGYTF.